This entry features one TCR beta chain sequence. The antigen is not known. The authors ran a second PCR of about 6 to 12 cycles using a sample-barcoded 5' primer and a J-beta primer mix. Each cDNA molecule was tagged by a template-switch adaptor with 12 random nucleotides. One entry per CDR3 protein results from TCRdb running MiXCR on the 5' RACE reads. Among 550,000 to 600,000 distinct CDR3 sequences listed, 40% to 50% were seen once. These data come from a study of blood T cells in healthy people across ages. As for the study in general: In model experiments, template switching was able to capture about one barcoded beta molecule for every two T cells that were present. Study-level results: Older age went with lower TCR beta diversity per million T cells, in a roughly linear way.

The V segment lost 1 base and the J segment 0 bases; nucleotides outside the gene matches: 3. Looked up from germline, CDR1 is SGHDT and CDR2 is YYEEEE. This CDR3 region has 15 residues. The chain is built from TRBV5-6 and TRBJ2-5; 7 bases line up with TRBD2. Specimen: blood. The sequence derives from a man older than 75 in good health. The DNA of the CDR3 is TGTGCCAGCAGCTTGATAGCGGGTAACCAAGAGACCCAGTACTTC. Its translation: CASSLIAGNQETQYF.